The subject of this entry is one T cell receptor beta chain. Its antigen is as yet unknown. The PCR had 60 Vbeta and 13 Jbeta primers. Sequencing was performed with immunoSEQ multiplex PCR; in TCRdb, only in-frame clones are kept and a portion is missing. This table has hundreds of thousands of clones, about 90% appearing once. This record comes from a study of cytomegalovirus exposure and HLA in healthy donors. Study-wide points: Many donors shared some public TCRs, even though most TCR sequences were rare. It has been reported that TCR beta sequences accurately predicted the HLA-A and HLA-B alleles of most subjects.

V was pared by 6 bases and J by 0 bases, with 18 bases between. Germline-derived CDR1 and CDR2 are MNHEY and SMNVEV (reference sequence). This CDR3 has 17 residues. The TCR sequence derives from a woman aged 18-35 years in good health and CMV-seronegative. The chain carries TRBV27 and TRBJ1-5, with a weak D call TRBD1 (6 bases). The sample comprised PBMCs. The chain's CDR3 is CASRYTGREHSNQPQHF. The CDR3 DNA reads TGTGCCAGCAGATACACAGGGAGGGAACATAGCAATCAGCCCCAGCATTTT.